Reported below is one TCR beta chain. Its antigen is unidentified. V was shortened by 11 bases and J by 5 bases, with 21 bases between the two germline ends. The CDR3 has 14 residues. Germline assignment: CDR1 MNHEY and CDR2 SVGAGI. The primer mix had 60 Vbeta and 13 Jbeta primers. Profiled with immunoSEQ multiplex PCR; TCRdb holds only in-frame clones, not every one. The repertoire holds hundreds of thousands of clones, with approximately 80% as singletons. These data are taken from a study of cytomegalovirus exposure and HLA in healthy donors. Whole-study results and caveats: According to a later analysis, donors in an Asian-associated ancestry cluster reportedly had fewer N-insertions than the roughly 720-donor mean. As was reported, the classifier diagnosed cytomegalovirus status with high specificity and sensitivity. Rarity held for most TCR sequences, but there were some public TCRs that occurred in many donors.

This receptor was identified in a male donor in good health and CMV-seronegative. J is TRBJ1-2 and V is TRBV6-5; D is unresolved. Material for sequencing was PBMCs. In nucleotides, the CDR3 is TGTGCCTCTCAGAGGGCGGAATCCATGTATGGCTACACCTTC. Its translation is CASQRAESMYGYTF.